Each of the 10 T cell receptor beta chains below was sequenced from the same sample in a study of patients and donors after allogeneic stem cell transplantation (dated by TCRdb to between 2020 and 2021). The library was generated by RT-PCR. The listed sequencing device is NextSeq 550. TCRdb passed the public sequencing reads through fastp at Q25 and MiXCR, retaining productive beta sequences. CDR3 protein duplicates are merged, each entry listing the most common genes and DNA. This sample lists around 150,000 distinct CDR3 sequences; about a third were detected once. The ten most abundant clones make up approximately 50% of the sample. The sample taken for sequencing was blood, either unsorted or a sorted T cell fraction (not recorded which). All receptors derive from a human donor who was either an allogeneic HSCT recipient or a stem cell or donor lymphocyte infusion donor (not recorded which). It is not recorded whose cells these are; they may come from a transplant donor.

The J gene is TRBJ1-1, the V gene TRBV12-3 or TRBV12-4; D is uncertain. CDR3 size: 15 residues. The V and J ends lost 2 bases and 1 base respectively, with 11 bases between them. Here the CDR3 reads CASSLLFPGNTEAFF. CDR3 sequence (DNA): TGTGCCAGCAGTTTACTCTTCCCCGGGAACACTGAAGCTTTCTTT.

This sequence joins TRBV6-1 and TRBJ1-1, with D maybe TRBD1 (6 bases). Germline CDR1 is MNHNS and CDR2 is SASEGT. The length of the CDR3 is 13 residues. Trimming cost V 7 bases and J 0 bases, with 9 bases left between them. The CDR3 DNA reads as TGTGCCAGCACGAGACAGGTGAACACTGAAGCTTTCTTT. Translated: CASTRQVNTEAFF.

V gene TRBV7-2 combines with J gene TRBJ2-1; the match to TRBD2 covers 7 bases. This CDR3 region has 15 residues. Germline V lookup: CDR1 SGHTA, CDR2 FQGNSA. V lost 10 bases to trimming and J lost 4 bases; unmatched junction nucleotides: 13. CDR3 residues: CATQREGSGYNEQFF. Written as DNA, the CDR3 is TGTGCCACCCAGAGGGAGGGCTCCGGGTACAATGAGCAGTTCTTC.

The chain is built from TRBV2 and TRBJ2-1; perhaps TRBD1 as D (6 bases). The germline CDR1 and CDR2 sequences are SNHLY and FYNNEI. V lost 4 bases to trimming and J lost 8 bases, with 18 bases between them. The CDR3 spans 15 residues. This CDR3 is CASSGVQGRVHEQFF. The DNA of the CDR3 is TGTGCCAGCAGTGGAGTACAGGGTCGGGTCCATGAGCAGTTCTTC.

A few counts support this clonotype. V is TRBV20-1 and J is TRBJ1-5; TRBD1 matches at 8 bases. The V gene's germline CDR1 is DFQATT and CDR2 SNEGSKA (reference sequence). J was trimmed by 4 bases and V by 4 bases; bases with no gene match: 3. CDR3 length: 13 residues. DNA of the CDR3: TGCAGTGCTACAGACAGGGGAAATCAGCCCCAGCATTTT. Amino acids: CSATDRGNQPQHF.

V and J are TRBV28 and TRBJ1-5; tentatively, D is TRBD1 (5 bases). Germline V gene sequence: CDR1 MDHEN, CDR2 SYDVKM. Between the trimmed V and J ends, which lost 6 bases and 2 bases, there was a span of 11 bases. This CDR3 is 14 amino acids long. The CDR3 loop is CASSLGVRNQPQHF. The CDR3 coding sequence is TGTGCCAGCAGCTTAGGGGTGCGCAATCAGCCCCAGCATTTT.

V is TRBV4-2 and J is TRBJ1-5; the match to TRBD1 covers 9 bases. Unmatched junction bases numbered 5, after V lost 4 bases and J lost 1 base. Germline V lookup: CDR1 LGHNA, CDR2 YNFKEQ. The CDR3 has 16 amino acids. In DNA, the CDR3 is TGTGCCAGCAGCCCGACGGACAGGGGAAGCAATCAGCCCCAGCATTTT. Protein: CASSPTDRGSNQPQHF.

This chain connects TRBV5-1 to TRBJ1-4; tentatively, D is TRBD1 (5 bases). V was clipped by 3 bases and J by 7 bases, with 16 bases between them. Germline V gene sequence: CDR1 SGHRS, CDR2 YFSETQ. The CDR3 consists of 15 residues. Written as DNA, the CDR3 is TGCGCCAGCAGCTCCACGCCAGGGTGGGGTGAAAAACTGTTTTTT. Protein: CASSSTPGWGEKLFF.

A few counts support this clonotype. The CDR3 DNA is TGTGCCAGCAGCTCTGCTAGTCTCCGGGAACCGCTGAACACTGAAGCTTTCTTT. Translating it yields CASSSASLREPLNTEAFF. The chain uses TRBV11-2 and TRBJ1-1; D ambiguous. The V gene lost 4 bases and the J gene lost 0 bases, with 21 bases spanning the gap. Looked up from germline, CDR1 is SGHAT and CDR2 is FQNNGV. CDR3 length equals 18 residues.

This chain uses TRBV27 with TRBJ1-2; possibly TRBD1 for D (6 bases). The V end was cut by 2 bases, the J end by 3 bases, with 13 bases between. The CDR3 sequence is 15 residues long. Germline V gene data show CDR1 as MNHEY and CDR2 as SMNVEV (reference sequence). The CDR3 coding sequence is TGTGCCAGCAGTTTACTGGCAGGGGATGACTATGGCTACACCTTC. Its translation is CASSLLAGDDYGYTF.